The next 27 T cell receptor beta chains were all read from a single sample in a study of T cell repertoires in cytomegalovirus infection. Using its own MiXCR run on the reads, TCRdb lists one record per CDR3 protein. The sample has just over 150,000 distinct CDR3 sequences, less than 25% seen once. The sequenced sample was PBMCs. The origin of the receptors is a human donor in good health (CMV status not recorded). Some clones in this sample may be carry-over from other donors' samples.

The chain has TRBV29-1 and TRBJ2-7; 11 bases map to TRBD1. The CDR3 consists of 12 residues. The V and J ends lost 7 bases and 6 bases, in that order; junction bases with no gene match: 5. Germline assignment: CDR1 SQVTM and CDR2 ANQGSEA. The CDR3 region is CSGRDRGSEQYF. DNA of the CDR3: TGCAGCGGCCGGGACAGGGGGTCCGAGCAGTACTTC.

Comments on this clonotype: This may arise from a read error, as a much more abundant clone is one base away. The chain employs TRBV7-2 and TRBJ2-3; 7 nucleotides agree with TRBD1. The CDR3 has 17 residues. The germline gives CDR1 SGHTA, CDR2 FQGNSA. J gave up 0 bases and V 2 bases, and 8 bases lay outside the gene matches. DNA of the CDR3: TGTGCCAGCAGCTTATTTCTAGGGGGCACTAGCACAGATACGCAGTATTTT. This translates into CASSLFLGGTSTDTQYF.

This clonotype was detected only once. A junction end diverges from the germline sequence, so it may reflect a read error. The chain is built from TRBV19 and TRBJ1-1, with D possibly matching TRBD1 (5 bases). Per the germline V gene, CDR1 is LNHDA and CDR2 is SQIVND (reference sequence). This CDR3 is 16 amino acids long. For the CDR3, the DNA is TGTGCCAGTAGTATAGGGGGCAGGGTTCGGAACACTGTAGCTTTCTTT. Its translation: CASSIGGRVRNTVAFF.

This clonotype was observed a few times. CDR3 sequence reads: CASSGTSPSGDTQYF. CDR3 nucleotides: TGTGCCAGCAGCGGGACTAGTCCCTCCGGAGATACGCAGTATTTT. The chain is built from TRBV12-3 or TRBV12-4 and TRBJ2-3; 8 bases are a match to TRBD2. This CDR3 has 15 amino acids. J was trimmed by 5 bases and V by 6 bases; bases with no gene match: 10.

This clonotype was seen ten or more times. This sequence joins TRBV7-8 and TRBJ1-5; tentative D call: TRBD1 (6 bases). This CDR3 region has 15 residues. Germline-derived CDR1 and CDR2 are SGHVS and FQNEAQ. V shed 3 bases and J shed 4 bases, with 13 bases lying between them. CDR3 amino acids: CASSLGQGMNQPQHF. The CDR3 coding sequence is TGTGCCAGCAGCTTGGGGCAGGGGATGAATCAGCCCCAGCATTTT. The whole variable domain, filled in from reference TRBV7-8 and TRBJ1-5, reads GAGVSQSPRYKVAKRGQDVALRCDPISGHVSLFWYQQALGQGPEFLTYFQNEAQLDKSGLPSDRFFAERPEGSVSTLKIQRTQQEDSAVYLCASSLGQGMNQPQHFGDGTRLSIL.

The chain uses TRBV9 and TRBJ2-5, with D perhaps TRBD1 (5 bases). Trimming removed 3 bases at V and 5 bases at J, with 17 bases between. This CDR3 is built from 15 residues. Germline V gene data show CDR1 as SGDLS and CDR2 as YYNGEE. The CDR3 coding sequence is TGTGCCAGCAGCGCCGGCGCAGGGTATGCGGAGACCCAGTACTTC. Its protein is CASSAGAGYAETQYF.

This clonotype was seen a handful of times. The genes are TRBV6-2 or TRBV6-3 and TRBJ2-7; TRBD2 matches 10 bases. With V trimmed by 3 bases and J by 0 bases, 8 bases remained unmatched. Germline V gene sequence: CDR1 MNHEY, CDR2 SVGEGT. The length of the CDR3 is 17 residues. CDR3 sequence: CASSYSPGLAASYEQYF. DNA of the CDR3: TGTGCCAGCAGTTATTCCCCTGGACTAGCGGCCTCCTACGAGCAGTACTTC.

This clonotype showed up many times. CDR3: CASSPGQGRAQHF. CDR3 DNA sequence: TGTGCCAGCAGCCCAGGACAGGGGAGAGCCCAGCATTTT. The V gene is TRBV11-2, the J gene TRBJ1-5; 9 bases line up with TRBD1. CDR1 is SGHAT, CDR2 FQNNGV, per germline. V was pared by 5 bases and J by 11 bases, with 7 bases of the junction left unmatched. The CDR3 contains 13 residues.

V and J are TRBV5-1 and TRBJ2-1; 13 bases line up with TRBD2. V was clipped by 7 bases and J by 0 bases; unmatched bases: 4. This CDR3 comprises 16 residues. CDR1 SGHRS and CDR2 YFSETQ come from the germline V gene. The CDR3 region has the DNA TGCGCCAGCCGGACTAGCGGGGGAAACTCCTACAATGAGCAGTTCTTC. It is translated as CASRTSGGNSYNEQFF. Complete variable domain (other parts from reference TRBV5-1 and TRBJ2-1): KAGVTQTPRYLIKTRGQQVTLSCSPISGHRSVSWYQQTPGQGLQFLFEYFSETQRNKGNFPGRFSGRQFSNSRSEMNVSTLELGDSALYLCASRTSGGNSYNEQFFGPGTRLTVL.

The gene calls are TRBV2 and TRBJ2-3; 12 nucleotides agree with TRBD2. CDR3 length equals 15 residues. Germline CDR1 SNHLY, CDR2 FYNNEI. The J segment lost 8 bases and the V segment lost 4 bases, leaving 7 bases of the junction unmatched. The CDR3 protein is CASSVPSGGAGTQYF. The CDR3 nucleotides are TGTGCCAGCAGTGTCCCTAGCGGGGGGGCTGGTACGCAGTATTTT.

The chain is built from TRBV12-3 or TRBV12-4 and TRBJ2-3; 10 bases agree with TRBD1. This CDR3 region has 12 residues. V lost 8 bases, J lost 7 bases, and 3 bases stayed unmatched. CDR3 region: CASGQGGNTQYF. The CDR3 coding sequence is TGTGCCAGCGGACAGGGGGGTAATACGCAGTATTTT.

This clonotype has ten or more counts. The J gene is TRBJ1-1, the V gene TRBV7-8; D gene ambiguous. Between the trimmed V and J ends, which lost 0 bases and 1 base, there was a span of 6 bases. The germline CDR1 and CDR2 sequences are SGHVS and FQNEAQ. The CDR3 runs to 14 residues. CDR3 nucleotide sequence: TGTGCCAGCAGCTTAGCGGTAGAGAACACTGAAGCTTTCTTT. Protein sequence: CASSLAVENTEAFF.

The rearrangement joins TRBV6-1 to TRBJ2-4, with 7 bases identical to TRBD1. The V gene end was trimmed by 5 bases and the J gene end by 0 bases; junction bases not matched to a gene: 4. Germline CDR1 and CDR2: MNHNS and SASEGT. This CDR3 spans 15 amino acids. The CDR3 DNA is TGTGCCAGCAGTTCAGCAGGGGGAGCCAAAAACATTCAGTACTTC. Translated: CASSSAGGAKNIQYF.

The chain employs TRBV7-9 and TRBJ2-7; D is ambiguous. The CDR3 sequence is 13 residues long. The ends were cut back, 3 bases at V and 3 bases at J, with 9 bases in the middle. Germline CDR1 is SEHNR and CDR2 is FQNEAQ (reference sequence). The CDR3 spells CASSLAEVYEQYF. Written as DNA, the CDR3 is TGTGCCAGCAGCTTGGCCGAAGTCTACGAGCAGTACTTC.

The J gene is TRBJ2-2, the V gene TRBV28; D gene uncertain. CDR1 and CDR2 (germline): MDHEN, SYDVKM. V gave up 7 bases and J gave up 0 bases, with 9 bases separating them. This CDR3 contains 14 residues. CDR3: CASTGWTNTGELFF. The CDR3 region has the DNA TGTGCCAGCACTGGCTGGACGAACACCGGGGAGCTGTTTTTT.

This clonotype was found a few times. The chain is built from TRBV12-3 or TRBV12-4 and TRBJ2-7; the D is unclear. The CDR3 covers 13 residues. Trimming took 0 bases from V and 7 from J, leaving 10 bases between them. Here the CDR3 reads CASSLAAVREQYF. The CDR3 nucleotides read TGTGCCAGCAGTTTAGCGGCGGTTAGGGAGCAGTACTTC.

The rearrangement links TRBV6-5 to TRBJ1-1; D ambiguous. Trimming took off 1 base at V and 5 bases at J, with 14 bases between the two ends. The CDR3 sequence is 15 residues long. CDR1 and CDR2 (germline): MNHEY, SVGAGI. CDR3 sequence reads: CASSYYRTKSTEAFF. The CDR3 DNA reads TGTGCCAGCAGTTACTACCGGACGAAGTCTACTGAAGCTTTCTTT.

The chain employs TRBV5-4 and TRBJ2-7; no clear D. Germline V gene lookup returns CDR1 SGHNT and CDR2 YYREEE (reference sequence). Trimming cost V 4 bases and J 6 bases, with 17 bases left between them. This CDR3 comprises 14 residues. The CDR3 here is CASSEGPALTEQYF. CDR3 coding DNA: TGTGCCAGCAGCGAAGGGCCTGCCCTCACCGAGCAGTACTTC.

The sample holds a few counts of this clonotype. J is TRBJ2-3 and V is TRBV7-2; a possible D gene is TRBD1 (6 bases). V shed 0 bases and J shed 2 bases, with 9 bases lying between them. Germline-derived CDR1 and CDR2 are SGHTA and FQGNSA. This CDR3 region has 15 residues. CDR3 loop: CASSLAGALTDTQYF. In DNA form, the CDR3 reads TGTGCCAGCAGCTTAGCGGGGGCCCTCACAGATACGCAGTATTTT.

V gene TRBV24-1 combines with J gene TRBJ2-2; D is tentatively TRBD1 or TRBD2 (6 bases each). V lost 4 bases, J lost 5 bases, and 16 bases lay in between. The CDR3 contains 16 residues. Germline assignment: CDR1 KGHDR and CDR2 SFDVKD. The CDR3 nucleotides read TGTGCCACCAGTGAATCCCAGGGGCGGGATACCGGGGAGCTGTTTTTT. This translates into CATSESQGRDTGELFF.

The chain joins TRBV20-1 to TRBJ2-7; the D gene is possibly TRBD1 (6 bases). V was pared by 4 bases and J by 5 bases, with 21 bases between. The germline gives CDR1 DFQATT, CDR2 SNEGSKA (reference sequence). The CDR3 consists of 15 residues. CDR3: CSATPGAAAWNEQYF. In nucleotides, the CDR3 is TGCAGTGCTACTCCAGGGGCCGCCGCTTGGAACGAGCAGTACTTC.

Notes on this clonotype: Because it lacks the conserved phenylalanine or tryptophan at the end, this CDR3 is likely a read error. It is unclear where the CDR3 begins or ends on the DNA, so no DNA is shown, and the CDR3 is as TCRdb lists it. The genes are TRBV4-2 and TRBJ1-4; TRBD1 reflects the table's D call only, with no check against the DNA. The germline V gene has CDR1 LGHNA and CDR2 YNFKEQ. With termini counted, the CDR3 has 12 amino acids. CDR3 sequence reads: CASSQGSNDRAT.

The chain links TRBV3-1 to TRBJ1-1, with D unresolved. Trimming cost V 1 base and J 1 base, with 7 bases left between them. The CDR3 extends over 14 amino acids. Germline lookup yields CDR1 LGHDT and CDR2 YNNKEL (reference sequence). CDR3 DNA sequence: TGTGCCAGCAGCCAAGTCTGGCAGAACACTGAAGCTTTCTTT. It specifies CASSQVWQNTEAFF. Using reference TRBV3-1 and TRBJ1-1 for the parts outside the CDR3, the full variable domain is DTAVSQTPKYLVTQMGNDKSIKCEQNLGHDTMYWYKQDSKKFLKIMFSYNNKELIINETVPNRFSPKSPDKAHLNLHINSLELGDSAVYFCASSQVWQNTEAFFGQGTRLTVV.

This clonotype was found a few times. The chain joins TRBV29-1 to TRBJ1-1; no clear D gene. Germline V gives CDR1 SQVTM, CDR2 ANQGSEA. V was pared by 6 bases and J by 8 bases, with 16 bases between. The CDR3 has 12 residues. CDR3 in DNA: TGCAGCGTCCTGGACGGCCTCCGCGAAGCTTTCTTT. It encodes CSVLDGLREAFF.

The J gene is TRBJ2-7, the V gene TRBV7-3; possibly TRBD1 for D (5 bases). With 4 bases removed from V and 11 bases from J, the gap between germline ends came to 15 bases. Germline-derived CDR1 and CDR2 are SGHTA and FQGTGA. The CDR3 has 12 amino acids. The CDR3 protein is CASSSEQAKKYF. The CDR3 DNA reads TGTGCCAGCAGCTCAGAACAGGCGAAGAAGTACTTC.

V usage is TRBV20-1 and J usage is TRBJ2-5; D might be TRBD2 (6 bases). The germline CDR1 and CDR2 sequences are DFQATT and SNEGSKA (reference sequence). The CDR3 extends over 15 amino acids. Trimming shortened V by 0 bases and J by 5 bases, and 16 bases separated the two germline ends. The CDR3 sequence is CSARDPGEVGETQYF. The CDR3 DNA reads TGCAGTGCTAGAGATCCCGGGGAGGTTGGGGAGACCCAGTACTTC.

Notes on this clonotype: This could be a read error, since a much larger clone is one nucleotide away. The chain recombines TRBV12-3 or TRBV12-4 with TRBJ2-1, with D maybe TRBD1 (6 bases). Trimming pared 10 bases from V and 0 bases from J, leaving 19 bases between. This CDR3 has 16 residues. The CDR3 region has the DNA TGTGCCAACAGCAACAGGGATCTAAGCTCCTACAATGAGCAGTTCTTC. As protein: CANSNRDLSSYNEQFF.